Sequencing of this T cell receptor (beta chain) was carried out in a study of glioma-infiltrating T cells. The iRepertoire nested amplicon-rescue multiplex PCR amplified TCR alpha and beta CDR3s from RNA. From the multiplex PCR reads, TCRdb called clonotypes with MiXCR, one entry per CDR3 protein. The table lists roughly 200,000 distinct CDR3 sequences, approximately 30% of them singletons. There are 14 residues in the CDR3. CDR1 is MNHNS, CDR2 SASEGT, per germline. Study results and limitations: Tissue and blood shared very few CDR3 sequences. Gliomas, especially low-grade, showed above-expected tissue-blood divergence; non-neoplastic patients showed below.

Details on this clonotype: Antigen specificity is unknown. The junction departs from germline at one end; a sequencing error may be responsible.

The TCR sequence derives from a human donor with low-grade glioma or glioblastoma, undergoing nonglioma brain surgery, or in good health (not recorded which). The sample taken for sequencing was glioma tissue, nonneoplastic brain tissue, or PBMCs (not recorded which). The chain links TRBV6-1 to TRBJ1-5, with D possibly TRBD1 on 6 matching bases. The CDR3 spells CASSEASGVQPQHF. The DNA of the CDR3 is TGTGCCAGCAGTGAAGCGTCAGGGGTTCAGCCCCAGCACTTT.